Listed here are 18 T cell receptor beta chains from one sample, sequenced in a study of beta chain features in type 1 diabetes. The isolated RNA, all of it, was reverse transcribed, so expressed TCRB transcripts were what got sequenced. Repertoires were generated with immunoSEQ multiplex PCR, while TCRdb's copy carries only in-frame clones and drops some. Here the sample spans approximately 250,000 clones, roughly 9.6% being singletons. Sequenced sample: naive CD4+ T cells from blood. The origin of the receptors is a woman aged 18 to 35 in good health.

This clone has at least ten counts. V gene TRBV23-1 combines with J gene TRBJ2-7; D not certain. TRBV23-1 falls under the ORF class, with uncertain function. The CDR3 sequence is 15 residues long. Between the trimmed V and J ends, which lost 4 bases and 3 bases, there was a span of 16 bases. CDR3: CASSLRGPLVYEQYF. Here the CDR3 DNA reads TGCGCCAGCAGTCTTCGAGGCCCTTTAGTCTACGAGCAGTACTTC.

This chain links TRBV5-4 with TRBJ2-1; D gene uncertain. The germline V gene has CDR1 SGHNT and CDR2 YYREEE (reference sequence). V was trimmed by 4 bases and J by 3 bases, leaving 11 bases between them. This CDR3 is 14 amino acids long. CDR3 nucleotide sequence: TGTGCCAGCAGCCTGGGTGAGCTCTACAATGAGCAGTTCTTC. Amino acids: CASSLGELYNEQFF.

This clone was found a few times. The J gene is TRBJ1-2, the V gene TRBV30; 9 positions agree with TRBD1. The V gene's germline CDR1 is GTSNPN and CDR2 SVGIG (reference sequence). This CDR3 contains 14 residues. The V and J ends lost 3 bases and 7 bases, in that order; junction bases with no gene match: 9. The CDR3 protein is CAWSENRGHGGYTF. The DNA for the CDR3 is TGTGCCTGGAGCGAAAACAGGGGGCACGGTGGCTACACCTTC.

The V gene is TRBV25-1, the J gene TRBJ2-5, with unresolved D. Trimming stripped 1 base from V and 2 bases from J, with 8 bases between. Per germline, CDR1 MGHDK and CDR2 SYGVNS. This CDR3 is built from 14 residues. CDR3 sequence: CASSEWARQETQYF. In nucleotides, the CDR3 is TGTGCCAGCAGTGAATGGGCCAGACAAGAGACCCAGTACTTC.

This chain joins TRBV15 and TRBJ2-7; 11 bases are a match to TRBD1. The V gene end was trimmed by 3 bases and the J gene end by 5 bases; junction bases not matched to a gene: 3. CDR3 size: 14 residues. Germline V lookup: CDR1 LNHNV, CDR2 YYDKDF (reference sequence). As DNA, the CDR3 is TGTGCCACCAGCAGGAGGACAGGGGGCCACGAGCAGTACTTC. It yields the protein CATSRRTGGHEQYF.

The chain has TRBV9 and TRBJ2-1; D possibly corresponds to TRBD1 (6 bases). CDR1 is SGDLS, CDR2 YYNGEE, per germline. CDR3 length: 16 amino acids. Trimming removed 0 bases from V and 4 bases from J, with 14 bases in between. The CDR3 reads CASSVDPGANYNEQFF. In DNA, the CDR3 is TGTGCCAGCAGCGTAGACCCAGGGGCGAATTACAATGAGCAGTTCTTC.

This clone was counted between two and nine times. The chain combines TRBV27 with TRBJ2-5; 7 bases are shared with TRBD1. Germline V lookup: CDR1 MNHEY, CDR2 SMNVEV (reference sequence). The CDR3 sequence is 16 residues long. V trimming: 5 bases; J trimming: 4 bases; junction bases outside the gene matches: 13. This CDR3 reads CASSLRGRGHGETQYF. The CDR3 nucleotides read TGTGCCAGCAGTCTAAGGGGAAGGGGGCACGGAGAGACCCAGTACTTC.

This clone was observed a few times. The chain joins TRBV5-5 to TRBJ2-7; 8 nucleotides line up with TRBD1. V lost 1 base and J lost 2; bases outside the gene matches: 5. The CDR3 loop spans 15 amino acids. The germline V gene has CDR1 SGHKS and CDR2 YYEKEE (reference sequence). The CDR3 spells CASSLIGQGTYEQYF. Written as DNA, the CDR3 is TGTGCCAGCAGCTTGATCGGACAGGGAACCTACGAGCAGTACTTC.

There are a few counts of this clone. The chain combines TRBV19 with TRBJ2-1; tentative D call: TRBD1 (6 bases). The CDR3 loop spans 17 amino acids. Germline CDR1 reads LNHDA; CDR2 reads SQIVND (reference sequence). V was trimmed by 5 bases and J by 2 bases, leaving 19 bases between them. The CDR3 DNA sequence: TGTGCCAGTAGTGGGGGCGGAACAGCCTTAACCTACAATGAGCAGTTCTTC. The encoded protein is CASSGGGTALTYNEQFF.

This clone came up a few times. The V gene is TRBV5-4, the J gene TRBJ2-5; TRBD1 matches at 9 bases. V shed 0 bases, J shed 5 bases, and the junction held 5 bases outside the gene matches. This CDR3 contains 15 residues. Germline V gene sequence: CDR1 SGHNT, CDR2 YYREEE (reference sequence). CDR3 bases: TGTGCCAGCAGCTTGGCCGGGACAGGGAGGGAGACCCAGTACTTC. Encoded protein: CASSLAGTGRETQYF.

This clone was observed many times. This chain uses TRBV7-2 with TRBJ1-2, with no clear D. Germline values: CDR1 SGHTA, CDR2 FQGNSA. This CDR3 is built from 13 residues. V was trimmed by 1 base and J by 8 bases, leaving 11 bases between them. CDR3 in DNA: TGTGCCAGCAGCTTAGTTCCGGAGAAAGGCTACACCTTC. It translates to CASSLVPEKGYTF.

The chain recombines TRBV18 with TRBJ2-7; D may be TRBD2 (5 bases). V dropped 3 bases and J dropped 5 bases, with 11 bases sitting between them. CDR3 length: 13 amino acids. CDR1 and CDR2 (germline): KGHSH, LQKENI. The chain's CDR3 is CASSPVNSDEQYF. In DNA form, the CDR3 reads TGTGCCAGCTCACCCGTTAATAGCGACGAGCAGTACTTC.

The table lists this clone with a few counts. The chain combines TRBV1 with TRBJ2-1; the listed D gene, TRBD2, was not tested against the DNA. TRBV1 is designated a pseudogene. This CDR3 contains 18 residues. DNA for the CDR3: TGCACCAGCAGCCAAGTCTGCTTTAGCGGGAGCACCTACAATGAGCAGTTCTTC. Translated, it gives CTSSQVCFSGSTYNEQFF.

V and J are TRBV4-1 and TRBJ2-1, with D possibly TRBD1 on 6 matching bases. Germline V CDR1 and CDR2: MGHRA, YSYEKL. Trimming pared 0 bases from V and 2 bases from J, leaving 11 bases between. This CDR3 has 16 amino acids. CDR3 residues: CASSQDKAGAYNEQFF. CDR3 nucleotide sequence: TGCGCCAGCAGCCAAGATAAGGCAGGGGCCTACAATGAGCAGTTCTTC.

The V and J genes are TRBV6-6 and TRBJ1-5; 7 bases fit TRBD1. The CDR3 extends over 14 amino acids. V was clipped by 2 bases and J by 5 bases; unmatched bases: 3. CDR1 and CDR2 (germline): MNHNY, SVGAGI (reference sequence). The CDR3 protein is CASSYGTGDQPQHF. DNA of the CDR3: TGTGCCAGCAGTTACGGCACAGGGGATCAGCCCCAGCATTTT.

The rearrangement joins TRBV28 to TRBJ2-7; 8 bases line up with TRBD2. The CDR3 is made up of 16 amino acids. With 6 bases clipped from V and 3 bases from J, the junction kept 13 bases outside the gene matches. From germline, CDR1 is MDHEN and CDR2 SYDVKM. CDR3 amino acids: CASRSDWAGGFYEQYF. Written as DNA, the CDR3 is TGTGCCAGCAGGTCAGACTGGGCGGGAGGCTTCTACGAGCAGTACTTC.

The table lists this clone with a few counts. In DNA form, the CDR3 reads TGTGCCAGCAGCATACCCCCGGGGACTAGCGGGAGTTGGTACAATGAGCAGTTCTTC. It codes for CASSIPPGTSGSWYNEQFF. This sequence joins TRBV7-9 and TRBJ2-1; 14 bases fit TRBD2. CDR3 length: 19 residues. Germline-derived CDR1 and CDR2 are SEHNR and FQNEAQ (reference sequence). Germline trimming cut 5 bases from V and 4 bases from J; bases unmatched to any gene: 13.

This clone was seen at least ten times. The CDR3 region has the DNA TGCAGCGTCGCTAGACAGGGGAGGTTGTACGAGCAGTACTTC. Its translation: CSVARQGRLYEQYF. The V and J genes are TRBV29-1 and TRBJ2-7, with 8 bases matching TRBD1. J was trimmed by 4 bases and V by 6 bases; bases with no gene match: 11. Germline V gene data show CDR1 as SQVTM and CDR2 as ANQGSEA. There are 14 residues in the CDR3.